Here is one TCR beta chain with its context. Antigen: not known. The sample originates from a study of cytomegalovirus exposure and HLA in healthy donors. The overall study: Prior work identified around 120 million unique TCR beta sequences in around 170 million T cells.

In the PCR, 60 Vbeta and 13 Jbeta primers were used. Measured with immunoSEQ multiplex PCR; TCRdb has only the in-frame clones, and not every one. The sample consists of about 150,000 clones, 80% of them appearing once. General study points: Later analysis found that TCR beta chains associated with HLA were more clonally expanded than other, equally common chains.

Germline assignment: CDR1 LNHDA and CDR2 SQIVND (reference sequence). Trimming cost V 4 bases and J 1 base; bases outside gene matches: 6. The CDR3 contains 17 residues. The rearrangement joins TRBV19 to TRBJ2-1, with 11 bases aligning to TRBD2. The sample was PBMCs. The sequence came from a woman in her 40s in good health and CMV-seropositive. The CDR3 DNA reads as TGTGCCAGTAGTAGAGCCACTAGCGGGAGTTCCTACAATGAGCAGTTCTTC. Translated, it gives CASSRATSGSSYNEQFF.